This T cell receptor beta chain was found in a study of blood T cell repertoires in COVID-19. Study-level information: COVID-19 samples from acute and convalescent phases originated in the United States, Italy and Spain. Nucleic acid was either cDNA or gDNA, and it came from T cells, B-cell-depleted T cells, or PBMCs.

Only in-frame clones appear in the TCRdb table, and some are missing; sequencing was by immunoSEQ multiplex PCR. The sample contains about 190,000 clones, 90% of which appear only once. Looked up from germline, CDR1 is MDHEN and CDR2 is SYDVKM. Deletions cut 3 bases from V and 5 bases from J, with 18 bases between. The CDR3 runs to 16 residues. The sample was peripheral blood. The chain links TRBV28 to TRBJ2-3; TRBD1 might be the D (5 bases). The receptor was isolated from a man in his fifties with acute or convalescent COVID-19. CDR3 coding DNA: TGTGCCAGCAGTTTCCTGTTTTCCGTGGGGCAAGATACGCAGTATTTT. It is translated as CASSFLFSVGQDTQYF.